These T cell receptor beta chains were read from a single sample in a study of Ad26.COV2.S vaccination and SARS-CoV-2 variants. The assay was immunoSEQ multiplex PCR, and TCRdb's table has in-frame clones only and misses some. The sample yields 400,000 or so clones, around nine tenths seen once. The specimen comprised peripheral blood, sampled in a trial of Ad26.COV2.S vaccine versus placebo. The receptors shown here come from a person aged 18-65 years who received the Ad26.COV2.S COVID-19 vaccine or a placebo. Each CDR3 is given with its conserved first and last residue. A D gene is named only where the DNA matches it firmly. Not every row has a clone size; where given, it reads once, few, many or a size class.

J | D | V | size | DNA | CDR3
TRBJ2-1 | TRBD1 | TRBV2 | . | TGTGCCAGCATGAACTTCCGAGGGGGCAGGTATGACAATGAGCAGTTCTTC | CASMNFRGGRYDNEQFF
TRBJ1-1 | . | TRBV5-1 | . | TGCGCCAGCAGCTTGGACATGAACACTGAAGCTTTCTTT | CASSLDMNTEAFF
TRBJ2-7 | TRBD1 | TRBV6-5 | . | TGTGCCAGCAGTCCCAGGACAGGGGCTGGGGAGCAGTACTTC | CASSPRTGAGEQYF
TRBJ1-2 | TRBD1 | TRBV7-2 | . | TGTGCCAGCAGGTCACGACAGGGATCGCCCTATGGCTACACCTTC | CASRSRQGSPYGYTF
TRBJ1-2 | TRBD1 | TRBV3-1/TRBV3-2 | . | TGTGCCAGCAGCCAAGTCCGGACAGGGGGTGATGGCTACACCTTC | CASSQVRTGGDGYTF
TRBJ1-2 | . | TRBV6-2/TRBV6-3 | . | TGTGCCAGCAGTTATCCAGGAGGATATGGCTACACCTTC | CASSYPGGYGYTF
TRBJ2-6 | . | TRBV20-1 | once | TGCAGTGCTAGTAAGGCGGGGGCCAACGTCCTGACTTTC | CSASKAGANVLTF
TRBJ1-3 | . | TRBV4-1 | . | TGCGCCAGCAGCCAAGTGGGGACCAATTCTGGAAACACCATATATTTT | CASSQVGTNSGNTIYF
TRBJ1-2 | . | TRBV4-1 | few | TGCGCCAGCAGCCAACCCACCCAGGGACACCCCTATGGCTACACCTTC | CASSQPTQGHPYGYTF
TRBJ2-3 | TRBD1 | TRBV18 | . | TGTGCCAGCTCACCCGTCCCGGGACAGGGGGCTGGAGATACGCAGTATTTT | CASSPVPGQGAGDTQYF
TRBJ1-4 | TRBD1 | TRBV6-2/TRBV6-3 | . | TGTGCCAGCAGCCCCAACAGGGGATCAGAAAAACTGTTTTTT | CASSPNRGSEKLFF
TRBJ2-1 | TRBD1 | TRBV7-2 | . | TGTGCCAGCAGCCCTGCCGGGACAGGAGTATACAATGAGCAGTTCTTC | CASSPAGTGVYNEQFF
TRBJ1-4 | . | TRBV29-1 | . | TGCAGCGTTGAGGACTCAACTAATGAAAAACTGTTTTTT | CSVEDSTNEKLFF
TRBJ1-1 | . | TRBV7-2 | . | TGTGCCAGCAGCCTCACAGGGAACACTGAAGCTTTCTTT | CASSLTGNTEAFF
TRBJ2-3 | . | TRBV18 | . | TGTGCCAGCTCACCGGTGGAATTGACAGATACGCAGTATTTT | CASSPVELTDTQYF
TRBJ2-5 | . | TRBV14 | . | TGTGCCAGCAGCCAGAGGTTCCAGCGCCAAGAGACCCAGTACTTC | CASSQRFQRQETQYF
TRBJ2-1 | . | TRBV5-1 | . | TGCGCCAGCAGCTTTATCCTCCCTCGCCCCTACAATGAGCAGTTCTTC | CASSFILPRPYNEQFF
TRBJ1-1 | . | TRBV5-5 | . | TGTGCCAGCAGCTTGGACAGGGTTGACACTGAAGCTTTCTTT | CASSLDRVDTEAFF
TRBJ1-4 | . | TRBV4-3 | . | TGCGCCAGCAGCCGGTCCCAAGGCAGTCTTAATGAAAAACTGTTTTTT | CASSRSQGSLNEKLFF
TRBJ2-1 | TRBD2 | TRBV9 | . | TGTGCCAGCAGCGTAGGGACTAGCGGGGTTGAGCAGTTCTTC | CASSVGTSGVEQFF
TRBJ2-3 | . | TRBV7-6 | . | TGTGCCAGCAGCTTAGTTGCAGGGGGCACAGATACGCAGTATTTT | CASSLVAGGTDTQYF
TRBJ1-1 | . | TRBV7-9 | . | TGTGCCAGCAGCCCGAAGGGAGGTCACACTGAAGCTTTCTTT | CASSPKGGHTEAFF
TRBJ1-3 | . | TRBV12-3/TRBV12-4 | . | TGTGCCAGCAGTTTTCACTCTGGAAACACCATATATTTT | CASSFHSGNTIYF
TRBJ2-2 | . | TRBV11-2 | . | TGTGCCAGCAGCTTAGATCTTAGGGCGCCCGGGGAGCTGTTTTTT | CASSLDLRAPGELFF
TRBJ1-5 | . | TRBV3-1/TRBV3-2 | once | TGTGCCAGCAGCCAAGTCGGGAGTCAGCCCCAGCATTTT | CASSQVGSQPQHF
TRBJ2-1 | . | TRBV10-1 | . | TGCGCCAGCAGTGGGTCTAGTCATTACCCTGAGCAGTTCTTC | CASSGSSHYPEQFF
TRBJ2-3 | . | TRBV6-6 | . | TGTGCCAGCAAGCTAGCTAGCACAGATACGCAGTATTTT | CASKLASTDTQYF
TRBJ1-1 | . | TRBV18 | . | TGTGCCAGCTCACTAAGACATTCACTGGAGTATGGTGAAGCTTTCTTT | CASSLRHSLEYGEAFF
TRBJ1-1 | . | TRBV2 | . | TGTGCCAGCAGTGTGGCGAGGGGGAACACTGAAGCTTTCTTT | CASSVARGNTEAFF
TRBJ2-7 | TRBD1 | TRBV18 | . | TGTGCCAGCTCACTCGCCGGGACAGGGATCTACGAGCAGTACTTC | CASSLAGTGIYEQYF
TRBJ2-7 | . | TRBV18 | . | TGTGCCAGCTCACCACCGGGAATTGCGGGGATCTACGAGCAGTACTTC | CASSPPGIAGIYEQYF
TRBJ2-1 | TRBD2 | TRBV6-2/TRBV6-3 | . | TGTGCCAGCAGTTATCTTAGGCGGGGGGGCAATGAGCAGTTCTTC | CASSYLRRGGNEQFF
TRBJ2-5 | TRBD1 | TRBV24-1 | . | TGTGCCACCAGTGGGAAAACGGGACAGGGCTTTCAAGAGACCCAGTACTTC | CATSGKTGQGFQETQYF
TRBJ1-1 | . | TRBV7-6 | . | TGTGCCAGCAGCTTCACGGAGATGAACACTGAAGCTTTCTTT | CASSFTEMNTEAFF
TRBJ1-2 | . | TRBV29-1 | . | TGCAGCGTTGAAGAGGGGGAGGATGGCTACACCTTC | CSVEEGEDGYTF
TRBJ2-2 | . | TRBV7-9 | . | TGTGCCAGCAGCTTAGGGGGGGCCACCGGGGAGCTGTTTTTT | CASSLGGATGELFF
TRBJ2-2 | TRBD1 | TRBV29-1 | . | TGCAGCGTTGACCGACAGGGGGGAACCGGGGAGCTGTTTTTT | CSVDRQGGTGELFF
TRBJ2-3 | . | TRBV5-4 | . | TGTGCCAGCAGCTCAAGGAGGCGACAGGCTAGCACAGATACGCAGTATTTT | CASSSRRRQASTDTQYF
TRBJ2-3 | TRBD1 | TRBV6-5 | . | TGTGCCAGCAGTTACTCATGGACAGGGGCGGGAGATACGCAGTATTTT | CASSYSWTGAGDTQYF
TRBJ2-1 | TRBD2 | TRBV2 | . | TGTGCCAGCAGTTTGCGGGGGAGTGTCGGGAATGAGCAGTTCTTC | CASSLRGSVGNEQFF
TRBJ2-7 | . | TRBV5-1 | once | TGCGCCAGCAGCTTTGGGGACGCCTACGAGCAGTACTTC | CASSFGDAYEQYF
TRBJ1-1 | . | TRBV7-6 | . | TGTGCCAGCAGCTTAGCGGGGGGGGCGGGAATAAACACTGAAGCTTTCTTT | CASSLAGGAGINTEAFF
TRBJ2-3 | TRBD2 | TRBV6-4 | . | TGTGCCAGCAGTGACTCGGCTAGCGGGATAACAGATACGCAGTATTTT | CASSDSASGITDTQYF
TRBJ2-2 | . | TRBV18 | . | TGTGCCAGCTCAAATGCGGGTGGCCGTGATTCCGGGGAGCTGTTTTTT | CASSNAGGRDSGELFF
TRBJ1-1 | . | TRBV7-9 | . | TGTGCCAGCAGCTTAGAGGGCAGGCAGAACACTGAAGCTTTCTTT | CASSLEGRQNTEAFF
TRBJ2-3 | . | TRBV7-9 | . | TGTGCCATAGAGGGTGAGGCAGATACGCAGTATTTT | CAIEGEADTQYF
TRBJ1-1 | . | TRBV4-3 | once | TGCGCCAGCAGCCAAGAAAACAGGAGGGGGACTGAAGCTTTCTTT | CASSQENRRGTEAFF
TRBJ2-1 | TRBD2 | TRBV11-2 | few | TGTGCCAGCAGCCAAAGCGGGGGAGGGGATGAGCAGTTCTTC | CASSQSGGGDEQFF
TRBJ1-5 | . | TRBV19 | . | TGTGCCAGTAGTCAGGTAGGACTGGGGATGGGTCAGCCCCAGCATTTT | CASSQVGLGMGQPQHF
TRBJ2-3 | . | TRBV21-1 | . | TGTGCCAGCAGCATACACGCGGGGGAAAGGAGAAATACGCAGTATTTT | CASSIHAGERRNTQYF
TRBJ1-3 | . | TRBV3-1/TRBV3-2 | . | TGTGCCAGCAGCCAAGAGCGGGCCCGCTCTGGAAACACCATATATTTT | CASSQERARSGNTIYF
TRBJ1-4 | . | TRBV3-1/TRBV3-2 | . | TGTGCCAGCAGCCGCGGAAGGGAAAAACTGTTTTTT | CASSRGREKLFF
TRBJ2-3 | TRBD2 | TRBV7-2 | . | TGTGCCAGCAGCCCGGGACTAGCGGCAGATACGCAGTATTTT | CASSPGLAADTQYF
TRBJ1-1 | . | TRBV10-1 | . | TGCGCCAGCAGTTCGAGGAAGAACACTGAAGCTTTCTTT | CASSSRKNTEAFF
TRBJ2-1 | TRBD2 | TRBV27 | . | TGTGCCAGCAGTTACCGGGGGGAACACAATGAGCAGTTCTTC | CASSYRGEHNEQFF